This T cell receptor beta chain was retrieved from a study of blood T cell repertoires in COVID-19 (TCRdb year 2020). With regard to the full study: The collaborator samples originated in the United States, Italy and Spain and spanned the acute and convalescent phases of COVID-19. Where HLA class I and class II types were available, the types were taken from metadata supplied by the sample provider, not from assay-based typing. The prospective study material was composed of cDNA or gDNA derived from T cells, B-cell-depleted T cells, or PBMCs. The repertoires were released in a freely available public database intended as a resource for research on the immune response to SARS-CoV-2. Subjects who had been exposed to COVID-19, were actively infected with it, or had recovered from it provided the deeply sampled blood TCRbeta repertoires that made up the dataset. Nearly every sample came with metadata listing a de-identified subject ID, COVID-19 status, age in years and sex. Samples came from the ongoing ImmuneRACE study (first 160 participants) plus 1,254 subjects from 6 global collaborators. What the work shows at the level of the full study, not this receptor alone: How much clinical and demographic metadata was included differed by source and by participant, and the metadata was provided uncurated.

CDR1 MDHEN and CDR2 SYDVKM were looked up in the germline V gene. Its CDR3 holds 15 amino acids, cysteine through phenylalanine. The only DNA kept is the CDR3, 45 bases in frame from the first base. The junction shows trimming of 6 bases on V and 4 bases on J, and the gene matches do not reach 9 bases of it. TCRbeta CDR3 regions were amplified from genomic DNA by means of the immunoSEQ Assay, a bias-controlled multiplex PCR. The authors' pipeline ran thus. Nucleated cell counts per sample were estimated from amplification of reference gene primers within the assay. To quantify the absolute abundance of each unique TCRbeta CDR3 rearrangement, sequence reads were collapsed and filtered. For each sample, productive Simpson clonality was calculated by taking the square root of Simpson's diversity index across productive rearrangements. What TCRdb holds here is the immuneACCESS table cut down to in-frame rearrangements. Part of the clones is not present; checked against another copy, under half of the missing clones reflect an unresolved V gene, and the others are unexplained. The V and J calls and the clone size are those of that table, but D and trimming were determined from the DNA. For this sample the table gives hundreds of thousands of clones, of which about 89% were detected only once. 7.8% of the sample belongs to the ten largest clones.

One collaborating source in Seattle enrolled patients during active infection and followed them longitudinally through the course of disease. Collaborating institutions collected whole blood in K2EDTA tubes following their own protocols. Collaborator samples were shipped for TCRbeta analysis as frozen whole blood, isolated PBMCs, or DNA extracted from either sample type. On this clone itself: The clone's antigen remains unknown. Per-base qualities were not stored, and no clone one base away is much larger.

The sequence came from a woman in her forties or fifties with COVID-19, enrolled during active disease. Sequencing was performed on peripheral blood. The rearrangement joined TRBV28 to TRBJ2-3; the central 8 bases match TRBD1. The CDR3 reads CASSSNGQGADTQYF. The DNA sequence is TGTGCCAGCAGCAGCAACGGACAGGGTGCAGATACGCAGTATTTT.